This paragraph reports one TCR beta chain. Antigen unknown. V was clipped by 1 base and J by 9 bases, with 11 bases between them. There are 14 residues in the CDR3. Germline values: CDR1 SGHDT, CDR2 YYEEEE. This sample was included in a study of T cell responses to AZD1222 COVID-19 vaccine. Using immunoSEQ multiplex PCR, the repertoire was profiled, and TCRdb retains in-frame clones only, with some absent. The sample lists 100,000 or so clones; approximately 93% were seen once. Broader study findings: Along spike, vaccine-associated CD4 TCRs were found throughout, with dominance at 160-218 and 743-854. In the spike-specific TCR repertoire, nearly half reportedly target unmutated variant regions. Donors were largely white British and mainly female; clonal diversity was possibly underestimated. Spike-specific TCR breadth and depth both grew after two AZD1222 doses.

The chain is built from TRBV5-6 and TRBJ1-6; D might be TRBD1 (6 bases). The TCR comes from an adult in good health. Specimen: peripheral blood, collected on day 0 of AZD1222 vaccination. The CDR3 loop is CASSLSGAVSPLHF. CDR3 bases: TGTGCCAGCAGCTTGTCGGGGGCGGTTTCACCCCTCCACTTT.